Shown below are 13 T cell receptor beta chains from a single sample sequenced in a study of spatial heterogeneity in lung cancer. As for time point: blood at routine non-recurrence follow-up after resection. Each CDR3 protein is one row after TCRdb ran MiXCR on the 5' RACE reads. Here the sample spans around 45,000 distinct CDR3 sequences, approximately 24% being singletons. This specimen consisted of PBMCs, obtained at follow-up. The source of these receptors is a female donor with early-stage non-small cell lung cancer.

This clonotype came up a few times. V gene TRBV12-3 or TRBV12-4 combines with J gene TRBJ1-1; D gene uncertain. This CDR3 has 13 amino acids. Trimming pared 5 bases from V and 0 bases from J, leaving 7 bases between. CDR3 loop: CASSTHLNTEAFF. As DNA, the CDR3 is TGTGCCAGCAGTACACACCTGAACACTGAAGCTTTCTTT.

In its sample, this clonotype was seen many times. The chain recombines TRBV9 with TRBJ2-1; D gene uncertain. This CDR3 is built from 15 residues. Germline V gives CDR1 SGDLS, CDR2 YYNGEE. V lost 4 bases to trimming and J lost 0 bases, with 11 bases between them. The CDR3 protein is CASSPTPSSYNEQFF. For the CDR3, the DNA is TGTGCCAGCAGCCCAACTCCAAGCTCCTACAATGAGCAGTTCTTC.

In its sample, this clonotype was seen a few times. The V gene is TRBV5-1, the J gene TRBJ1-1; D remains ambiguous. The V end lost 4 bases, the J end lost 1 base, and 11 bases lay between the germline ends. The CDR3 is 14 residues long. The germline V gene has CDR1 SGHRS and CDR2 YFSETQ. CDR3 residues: CASSIMTQNTEAFF. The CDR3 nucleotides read TGCGCCAGCAGCATCATGACTCAGAACACTGAAGCTTTCTTT.

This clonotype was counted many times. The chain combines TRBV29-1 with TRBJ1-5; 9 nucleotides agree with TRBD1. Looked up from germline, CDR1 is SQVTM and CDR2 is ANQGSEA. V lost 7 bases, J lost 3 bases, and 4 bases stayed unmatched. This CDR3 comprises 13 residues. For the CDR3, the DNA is TGCAGCGCTGGGACAGGGTTCAATCAGCCCCAGCATTTT. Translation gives CSAGTGFNQPQHF.

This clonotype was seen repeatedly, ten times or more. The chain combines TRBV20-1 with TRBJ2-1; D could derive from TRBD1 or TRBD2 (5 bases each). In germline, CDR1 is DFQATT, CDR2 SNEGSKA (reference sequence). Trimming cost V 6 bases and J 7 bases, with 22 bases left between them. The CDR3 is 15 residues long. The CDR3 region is CSARDGGRAGNEQFF. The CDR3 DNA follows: TGCAGTGCCAGGGACGGAGGAAGGGCGGGTAATGAGCAGTTCTTC.

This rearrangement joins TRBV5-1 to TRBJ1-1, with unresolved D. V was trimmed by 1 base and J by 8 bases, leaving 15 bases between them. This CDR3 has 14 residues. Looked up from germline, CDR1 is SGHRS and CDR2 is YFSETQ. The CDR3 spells CASSLYPASREAFF. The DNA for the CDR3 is TGCGCCAGCAGCTTGTACCCAGCAAGCAGAGAAGCTTTCTTT.

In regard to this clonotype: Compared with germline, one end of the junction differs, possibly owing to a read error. The CDR3 protein is CVSSRGLRQETQYF. The CDR3 nucleotides read TGTGTCAGCAGCCGGGGACTACGCCAAGAGACCCAGTACTTC. The V gene is TRBV5-4, the J gene TRBJ2-5; 7 bases align to TRBD2. CDR1 is SGHNT and CDR2 is YYREEE in the germline V gene (reference sequence). This CDR3 has 14 residues.

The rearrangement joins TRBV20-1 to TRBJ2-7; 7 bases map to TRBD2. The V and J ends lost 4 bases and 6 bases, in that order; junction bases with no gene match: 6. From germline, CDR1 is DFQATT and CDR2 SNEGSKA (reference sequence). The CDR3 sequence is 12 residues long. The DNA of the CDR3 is TGCAGTGCTACCCTAGGGAGGGCCGAGCAGTACTTC. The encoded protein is CSATLGRAEQYF.

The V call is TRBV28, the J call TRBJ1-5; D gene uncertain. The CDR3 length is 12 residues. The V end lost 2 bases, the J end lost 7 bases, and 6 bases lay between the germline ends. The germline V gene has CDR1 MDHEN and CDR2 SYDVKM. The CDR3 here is CASSLKEQPQHF. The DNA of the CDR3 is TGTGCCAGCAGTTTAAAGGAACAGCCCCAGCATTTT.

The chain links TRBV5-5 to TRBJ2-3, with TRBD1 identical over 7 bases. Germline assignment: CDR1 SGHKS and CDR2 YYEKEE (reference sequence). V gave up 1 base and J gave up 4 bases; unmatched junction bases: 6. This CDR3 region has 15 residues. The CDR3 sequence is CASSLMRGPADTQYF. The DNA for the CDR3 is TGTGCCAGCAGCTTGATGAGGGGGCCTGCAGATACGCAGTATTTT.

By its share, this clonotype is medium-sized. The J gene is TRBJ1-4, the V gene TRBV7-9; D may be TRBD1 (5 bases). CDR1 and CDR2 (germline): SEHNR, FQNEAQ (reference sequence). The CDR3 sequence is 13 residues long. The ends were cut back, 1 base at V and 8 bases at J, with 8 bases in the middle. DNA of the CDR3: TGTGCCAGCAGCTTAGGAGGGGACGAAAAACTGTTTTTT. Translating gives CASSLGGDEKLFF.

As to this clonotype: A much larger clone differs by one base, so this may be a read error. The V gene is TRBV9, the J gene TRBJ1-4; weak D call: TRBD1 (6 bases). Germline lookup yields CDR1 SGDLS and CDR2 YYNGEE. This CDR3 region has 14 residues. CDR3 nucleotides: TGTGTCAGCAGCGTAGGGGGGGACGAAGAAAAACTGTTTTTT. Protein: CVSSVGGDEEKLFF.

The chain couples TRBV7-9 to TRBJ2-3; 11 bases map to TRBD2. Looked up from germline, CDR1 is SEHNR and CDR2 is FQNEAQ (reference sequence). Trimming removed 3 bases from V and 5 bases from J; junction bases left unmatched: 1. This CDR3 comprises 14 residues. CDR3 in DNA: TGTGCCAGCAGCTTCGGGACTAGCGGAGATACGCAGTATTTT. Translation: CASSFGTSGDTQYF.